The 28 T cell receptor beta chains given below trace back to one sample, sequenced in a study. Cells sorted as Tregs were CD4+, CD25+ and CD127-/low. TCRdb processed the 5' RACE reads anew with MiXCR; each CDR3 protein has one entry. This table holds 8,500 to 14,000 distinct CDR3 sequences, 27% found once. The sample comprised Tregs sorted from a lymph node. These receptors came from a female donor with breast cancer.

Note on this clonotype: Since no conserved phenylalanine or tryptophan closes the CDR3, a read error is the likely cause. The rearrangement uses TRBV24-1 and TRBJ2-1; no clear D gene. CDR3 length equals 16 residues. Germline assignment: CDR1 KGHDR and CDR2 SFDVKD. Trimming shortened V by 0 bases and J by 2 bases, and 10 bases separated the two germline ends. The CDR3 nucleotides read TGTGCCACCAGTGATTTGGCGAGCGAAGCCTACAATGAGCAGTTCTCC. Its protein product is CATSDLASEAYNEQFS.

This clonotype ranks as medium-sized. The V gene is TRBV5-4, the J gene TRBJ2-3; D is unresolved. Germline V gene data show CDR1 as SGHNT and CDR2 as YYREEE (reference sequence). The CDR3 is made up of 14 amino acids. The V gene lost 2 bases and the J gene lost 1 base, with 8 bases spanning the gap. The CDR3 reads CASSFGTGTDTQYF. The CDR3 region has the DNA TGTGCCAGCAGCTTTGGAACAGGCACAGATACGCAGTATTTT.

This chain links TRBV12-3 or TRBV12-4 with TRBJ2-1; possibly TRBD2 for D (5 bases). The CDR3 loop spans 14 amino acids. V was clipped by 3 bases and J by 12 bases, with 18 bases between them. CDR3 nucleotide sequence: TGTGCCAGCAGTTTCCAATCGCGGACGCGGGCGCAGTTCTTC. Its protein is CASSFQSRTRAQFF.

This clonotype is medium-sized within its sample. The CDR3 DNA is TGCGCCAGCAGCCCCCCGCCGGGGACTCTTAGCTATGGCTACACCTTC. It is translated as CASSPPPGTLSYGYTF. The chain couples TRBV4-1 to TRBJ1-2; D perhaps matches TRBD1 (5 bases). V was cut by 4 bases and J by 4 bases, with 19 bases left in between. The CDR3 consists of 16 residues. The germline V gene has CDR1 MGHRA and CDR2 YSYEKL.

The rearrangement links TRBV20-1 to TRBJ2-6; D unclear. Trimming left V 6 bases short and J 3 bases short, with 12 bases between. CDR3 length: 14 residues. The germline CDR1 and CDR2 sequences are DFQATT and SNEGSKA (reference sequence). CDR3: CSAQHTNGANVLTF. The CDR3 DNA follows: TGCAGTGCCCAACACACCAATGGGGCCAACGTCCTGACTTTC.

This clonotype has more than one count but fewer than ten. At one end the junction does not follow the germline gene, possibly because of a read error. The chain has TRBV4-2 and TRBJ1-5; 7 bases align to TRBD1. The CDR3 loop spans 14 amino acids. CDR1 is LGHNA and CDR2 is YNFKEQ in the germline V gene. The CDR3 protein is CAGSLDRVNQPQHF. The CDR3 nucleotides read TGTGCCGGCAGTCTCGACAGGGTCAATCAGCCCCAGCATTTT.

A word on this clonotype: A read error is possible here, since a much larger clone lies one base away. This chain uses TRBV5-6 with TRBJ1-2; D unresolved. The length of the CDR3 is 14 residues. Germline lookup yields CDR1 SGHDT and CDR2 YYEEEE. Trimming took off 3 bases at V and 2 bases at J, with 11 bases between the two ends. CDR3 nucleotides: TGTGCCAGCAGCTCGGCCGTCGACAACTATGGCTACACCTTC. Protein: CASSSAVDNYGYTF.

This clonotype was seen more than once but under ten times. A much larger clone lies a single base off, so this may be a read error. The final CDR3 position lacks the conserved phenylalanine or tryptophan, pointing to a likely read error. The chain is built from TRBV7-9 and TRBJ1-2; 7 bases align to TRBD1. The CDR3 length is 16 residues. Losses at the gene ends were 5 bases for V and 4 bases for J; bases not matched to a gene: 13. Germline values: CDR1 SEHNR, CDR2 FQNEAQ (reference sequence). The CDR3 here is CASSDTMVTGFYGYTS. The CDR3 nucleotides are TGTGCCAGCAGCGATACCATGGTGACAGGGTTCTATGGCTACACCTCC.

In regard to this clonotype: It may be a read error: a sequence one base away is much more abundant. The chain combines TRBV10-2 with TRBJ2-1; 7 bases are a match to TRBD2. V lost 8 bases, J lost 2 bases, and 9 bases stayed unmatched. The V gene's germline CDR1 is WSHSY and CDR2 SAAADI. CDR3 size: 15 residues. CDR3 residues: CASDGWTSAYNEQFF. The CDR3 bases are TGCGCCAGCGACGGTTGGACTAGTGCCTACAATGAGCAGTTCTTC.

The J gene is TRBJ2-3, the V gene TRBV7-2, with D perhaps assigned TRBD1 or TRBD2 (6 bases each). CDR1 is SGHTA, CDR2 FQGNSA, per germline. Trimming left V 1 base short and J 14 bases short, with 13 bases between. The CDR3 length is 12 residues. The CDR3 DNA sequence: TGTGCCAGCAGCTTAGTGTCGGGGGCCGTGTATTTT. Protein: CASSLVSGAVYF.

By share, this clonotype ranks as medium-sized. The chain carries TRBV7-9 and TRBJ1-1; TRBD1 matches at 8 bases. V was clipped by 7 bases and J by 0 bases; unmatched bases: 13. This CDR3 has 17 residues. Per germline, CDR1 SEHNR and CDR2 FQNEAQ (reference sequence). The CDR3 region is CASTAMTGVPLNTEAFF. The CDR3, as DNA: TGTGCCAGCACCGCGATGACAGGGGTGCCTTTGAACACTGAAGCTTTCTTT.

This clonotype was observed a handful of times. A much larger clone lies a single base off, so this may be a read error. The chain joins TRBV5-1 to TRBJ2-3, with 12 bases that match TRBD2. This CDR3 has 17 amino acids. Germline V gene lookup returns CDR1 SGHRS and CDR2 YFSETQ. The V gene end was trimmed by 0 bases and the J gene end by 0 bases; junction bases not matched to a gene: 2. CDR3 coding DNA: TGCGCCAGCAGCTTGGAGGGACTAGCGGGCAGCACAGATACGCAGTATTTT. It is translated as CASSLEGLAGSTDTQYF.

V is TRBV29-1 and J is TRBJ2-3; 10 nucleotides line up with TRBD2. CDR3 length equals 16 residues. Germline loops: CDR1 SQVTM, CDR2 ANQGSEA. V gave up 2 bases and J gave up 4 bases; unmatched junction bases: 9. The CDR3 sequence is CSVEPPASGSADTQYF. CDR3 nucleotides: TGCAGCGTTGAACCCCCCGCTAGCGGGAGTGCAGATACGCAGTATTTT.

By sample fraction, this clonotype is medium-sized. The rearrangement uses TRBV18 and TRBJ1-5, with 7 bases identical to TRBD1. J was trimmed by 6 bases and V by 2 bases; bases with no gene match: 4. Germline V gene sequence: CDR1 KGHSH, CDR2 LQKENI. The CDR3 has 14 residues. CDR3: CASSPGAGGQPQHF. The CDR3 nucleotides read TGTGCCAGCTCACCAGGGGCAGGGGGTCAGCCCCAGCATTTT.

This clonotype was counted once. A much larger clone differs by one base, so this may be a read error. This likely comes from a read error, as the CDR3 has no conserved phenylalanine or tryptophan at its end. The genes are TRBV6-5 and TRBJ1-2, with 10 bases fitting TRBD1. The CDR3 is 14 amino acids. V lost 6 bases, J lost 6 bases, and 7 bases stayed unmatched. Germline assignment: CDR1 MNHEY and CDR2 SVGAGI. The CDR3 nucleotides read TGTGCCAGCAGCGCTCCCGGGACAGGGGATGGCTACACCCTC. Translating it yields CASSAPGTGDGYTL.

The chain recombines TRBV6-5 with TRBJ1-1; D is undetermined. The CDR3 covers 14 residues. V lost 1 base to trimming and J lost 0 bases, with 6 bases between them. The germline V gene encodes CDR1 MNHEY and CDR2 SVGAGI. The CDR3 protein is CASSYCGLNTEAFF. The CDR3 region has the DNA TGTGCCAGCAGTTACTGTGGGTTGAACACTGAAGCTTTCTTT.

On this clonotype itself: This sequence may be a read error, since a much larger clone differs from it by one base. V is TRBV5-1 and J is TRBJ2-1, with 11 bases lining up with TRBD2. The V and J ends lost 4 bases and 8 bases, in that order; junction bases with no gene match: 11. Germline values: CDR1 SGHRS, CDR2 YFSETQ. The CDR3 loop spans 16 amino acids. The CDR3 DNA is TGCGCCAGCAGCGATGGCTGGACTAGCGGGTGTCATGAGCAGTTCTTC. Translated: CASSDGWTSGCHEQFF.

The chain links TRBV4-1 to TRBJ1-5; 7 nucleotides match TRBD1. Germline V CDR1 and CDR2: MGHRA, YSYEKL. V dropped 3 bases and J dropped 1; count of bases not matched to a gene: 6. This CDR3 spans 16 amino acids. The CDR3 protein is CASSQVGQASNQPQHF. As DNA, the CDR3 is TGCGCCAGCAGCCAGGTAGGACAGGCGAGCAATCAGCCCCAGCATTTT.

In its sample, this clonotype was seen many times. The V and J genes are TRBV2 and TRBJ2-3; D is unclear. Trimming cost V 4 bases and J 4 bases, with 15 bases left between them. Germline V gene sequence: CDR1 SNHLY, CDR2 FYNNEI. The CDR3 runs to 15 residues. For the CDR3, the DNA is TGTGCCAGCAGTGCTTTGACAACGCATTCAGATACGCAGTATTTT. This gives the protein CASSALTTHSDTQYF. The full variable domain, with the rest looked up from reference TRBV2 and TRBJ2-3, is EPEVTQTPSHQVTQMGQEVILRCVPISNHLYFYWYRQILGQKVEFLVSFYNNEISEKSEIFDDQFSVERPDGSNFTLKIRSTKLEDSAMYFCASSALTTHSDTQYFGPGTRLTVL.

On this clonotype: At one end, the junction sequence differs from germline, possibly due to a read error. CDR3 region: CTSSYSVLGRPTEAFF. The CDR3 DNA sequence: TGTACCAGCAGTTACTCAGTCCTCGGGAGACCCACTGAAGCTTTCTTT. The chain recombines TRBV6-5 with TRBJ1-1, with D unresolved. Germline CDR1 MNHEY, CDR2 SVGAGI. This CDR3 has 16 amino acids.

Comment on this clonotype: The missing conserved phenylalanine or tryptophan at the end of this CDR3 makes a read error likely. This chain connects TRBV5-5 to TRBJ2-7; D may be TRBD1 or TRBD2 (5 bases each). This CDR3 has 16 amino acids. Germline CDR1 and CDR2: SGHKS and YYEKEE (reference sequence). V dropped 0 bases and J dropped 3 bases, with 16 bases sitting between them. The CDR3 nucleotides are TGTGCCAGCAGCTTGGTTCCGGGACGAGATCTCTACGAGCAGTACTGC. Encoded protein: CASSLVPGRDLYEQYC.

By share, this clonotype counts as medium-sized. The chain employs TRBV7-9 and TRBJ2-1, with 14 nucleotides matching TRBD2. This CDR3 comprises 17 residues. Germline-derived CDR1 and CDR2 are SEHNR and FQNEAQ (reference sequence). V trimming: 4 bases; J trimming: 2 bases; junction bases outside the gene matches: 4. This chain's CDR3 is CASSSRTSGRTYNEQFF. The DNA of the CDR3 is TGTGCCAGCAGCTCGCGGACTAGCGGGAGGACCTACAATGAGCAGTTCTTC.

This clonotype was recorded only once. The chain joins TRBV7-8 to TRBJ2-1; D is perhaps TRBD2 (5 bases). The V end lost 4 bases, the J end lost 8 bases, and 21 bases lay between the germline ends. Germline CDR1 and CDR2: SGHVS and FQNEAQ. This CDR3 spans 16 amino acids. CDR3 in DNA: TGTGCCAGCAGCTCCCTGCTAGAAGGAGGAAATGATGAGCAGTTCTTC. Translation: CASSSLLEGGNDEQFF.

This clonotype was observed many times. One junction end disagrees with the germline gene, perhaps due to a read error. CDR3 in DNA: TGCAGTGCTAGAGCACTGTACATTCAGCACTTC. Its protein is CSARALYIQHF. V usage is TRBV20-1 and J usage is TRBJ2-4; no reliable D call. The CDR3 runs 11 residues. Germline-derived CDR1 and CDR2 are DFQATT and SNEGSKA (reference sequence).

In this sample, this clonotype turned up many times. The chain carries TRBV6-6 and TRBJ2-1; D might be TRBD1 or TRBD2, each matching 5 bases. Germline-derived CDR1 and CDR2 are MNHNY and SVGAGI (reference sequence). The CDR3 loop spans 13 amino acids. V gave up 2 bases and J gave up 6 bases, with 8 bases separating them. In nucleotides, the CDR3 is TGTGCCAGCAGTTACGGGACCCTCAATGAGCAGTTCTTC. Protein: CASSYGTLNEQFF.

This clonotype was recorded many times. CDR3 nucleotides: TGTGCCAGCAGTTCCGCGGGGCTTGAGCAGTTCTTC. It is translated as CASSSAGLEQFF. The chain has TRBV27 and TRBJ2-1, with D possibly matching TRBD2 (6 bases). The CDR3 totals 12 residues. The germline V gene has CDR1 MNHEY and CDR2 SMNVEV (reference sequence). V lost 4 bases to trimming and J lost 9 bases, with 10 bases between them.

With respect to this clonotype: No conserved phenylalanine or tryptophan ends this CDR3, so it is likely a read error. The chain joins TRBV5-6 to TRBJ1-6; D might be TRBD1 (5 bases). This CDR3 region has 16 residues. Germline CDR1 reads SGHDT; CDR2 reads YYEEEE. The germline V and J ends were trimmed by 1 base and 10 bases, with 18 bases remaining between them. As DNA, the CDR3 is TGTGCCAGCAGCTTGAACCTCCGGGACGTGGGGTCACCCCTCCACCTT. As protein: CASSLNLRDVGSPLHL.

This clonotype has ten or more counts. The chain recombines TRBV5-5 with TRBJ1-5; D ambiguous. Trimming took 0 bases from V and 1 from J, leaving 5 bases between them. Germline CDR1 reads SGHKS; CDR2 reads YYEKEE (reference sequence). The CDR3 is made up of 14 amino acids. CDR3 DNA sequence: TGTGCCAGCAGCTTGGGCCCGAGCAATCAGCCCCAGCATTTT. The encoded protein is CASSLGPSNQPQHF.